One sample yielded the 23 T cell receptor beta chains listed below, sequenced in a study of CD8+ T cells in alopecia areata. cDNA reverse transcribed from extracted RNA served as the sequencing template. The assay was immunoSEQ multiplex PCR, and TCRdb's table has in-frame clones only and misses some. The table shows about 180,000 clones, with about 55% occurring only once. The treatment was: oral pan-JAK inhibitor, 5-10 mg twice daily. The sequencing used CD8+ T cells sorted from blood, collected at week 24, from a patient treated with tofacitinib. The receptors were gathered from a human donor with alopecia areata.

The chain has TRBV30 and TRBJ2-1; possible D gene TRBD1, 5 bases. CDR1 and CDR2 from the germline V gene are GTSNPN and SVGIG (reference sequence). Trimming removed 8 bases from V and 1 base from J, with 9 bases in between. The CDR3 consists of 12 residues. CDR3 region: CAGASSYNEQFF. The CDR3 DNA sequence: TGTGCCGGGGCCAGTTCCTACAATGAGCAGTTCTTC.

V gene TRBV5-1 combines with J gene TRBJ1-6; possible D gene TRBD1, 5 bases. Germline-derived CDR1 and CDR2 are SGHRS and YFSETQ. The CDR3 runs to 12 residues. V lost 4 bases and J 14 bases, leaving 13 bases between the germline ends. CDR3 protein: CASSPSGGALHF. In nucleotides, the CDR3 is TGCGCCAGCAGCCCGTCGGGAGGGGCCCTCCACTTT.

The J gene is TRBJ1-5, the V gene TRBV16; no reliable D call. With 4 bases removed from V and 4 bases from J, the gap between germline ends came to 11 bases. This CDR3 comprises 14 residues. Germline V gives CDR1 KGHSY, CDR2 FQNENV. The DNA for the CDR3 is TGTGCCAGCAGCCCCACCGGCTCAAATCAGCCCCAGCATTTT. It translates to CASSPTGSNQPQHF.

The sample holds a few counts of this clone. The V gene is TRBV4-3, the J gene TRBJ1-6; D is undetermined. CDR1 and CDR2 from the germline V gene are LGHNA and YSLEER. Trimming took 0 bases from V and 9 from J, leaving 12 bases between them. This CDR3 region has 15 residues. CDR3 coding DNA: TGCGCCAGCAGCCAAGATTGGCGGGGAGCTTCACCCCTCCACTTT. This encodes CASSQDWRGASPLHF.

This clone came up a few times. The J gene is TRBJ2-7, the V gene TRBV13, with a weak D call TRBD1 (6 bases). V was trimmed by 5 bases and J by 3 bases, leaving 11 bases between them. CDR1 PRHDT and CDR2 FYEKMQ come from the germline V gene (reference sequence). The CDR3 consists of 13 residues. The CDR3 DNA reads TGTGCCAGCAGCCAGGGACAAAGCTACGAGCAGTACTTC. Protein product: CASSQGQSYEQYF.

This chain uses TRBV30 with TRBJ1-1; D gene uncertain. This CDR3 contains 14 residues. Germline CDR1 and CDR2: GTSNPN and SVGIG (reference sequence). Trimming took off 0 bases at V and 7 bases at J, with 15 bases between the two ends. The CDR3 loop is CAWSVIREGDEAFF. Written as DNA, the CDR3 is TGTGCCTGGAGTGTAATAAGGGAGGGCGATGAAGCTTTCTTT.

In this sample, this clone turned up a few times. The CDR3 DNA follows: TGTGCCAGCAGTGAAGCAGGGCGTAATGAAAAACTGTTTTTT. Its translation: CASSEAGRNEKLFF. This chain connects TRBV2 to TRBJ1-4; D remains ambiguous. The germline gives CDR1 SNHLY, CDR2 FYNNEI. V gave up 0 bases and J gave up 4 bases, with 6 bases separating them. The CDR3 length is 14 residues.

V gene TRBV27 combines with J gene TRBJ1-5; no clear D gene. This CDR3 is 13 amino acids long. The V and J ends lost 2 bases and 3 bases respectively, with 5 bases between them. Germline CDR1 MNHEY, CDR2 SMNVEV (reference sequence). The CDR3 coding sequence is TGTGCCAGCAGTTTAAGATACAATCAGCCCCAGCATTTT. Protein sequence: CASSLRYNQPQHF.

In this sample, this clone turned up a few times. The genes are TRBV15 and TRBJ2-1; the D gene is possibly TRBD2 (6 bases). The V end lost 6 bases, the J end lost 0 bases, and 12 bases lay between the germline ends. The CDR3 spans 15 residues. The germline gives CDR1 LNHNV, CDR2 YYDKDF (reference sequence). The CDR3 here is CATSADGSSYNEQFF. CDR3 DNA sequence: TGTGCCACCAGTGCTGACGGGAGCTCCTACAATGAGCAGTTCTTC. Full variable domain (remainder filled in from reference TRBV15 and TRBJ2-1): DAMVIQNPRYQVTQFGKPVTLSCSQTLNHNVMYWYQQKSSQAPKLLFHYYDKDFNNEADTPDNFQSRRPNTSFCFLDIRSPGLGDTAMYLCATSADGSSYNEQFFGPGTRLTVL.

The rearrangement joins TRBV19 to TRBJ1-2, with D perhaps matching TRBD1 (6 bases). This CDR3 spans 13 amino acids. The V and J ends lost 1 base and 8 bases respectively, with 11 bases between them. CDR1 is LNHDA, CDR2 SQIVND, per germline (reference sequence). CDR3 nucleotide sequence: TGTGCCAGTAGTATAGGCAGGGGTCGAGGCTACACCTTC. This translates into CASSIGRGRGYTF.

This sequence joins TRBV29-1 and TRBJ1-1; D perhaps matches TRBD1 (6 bases). There are 14 residues in the CDR3. The ends were cut back, 3 bases at V and 7 bases at J, with 18 bases in the middle. Germline V gene sequence: CDR1 SQVTM, CDR2 ANQGSEA. CDR3 residues: CSVDGGTLDGEAFF. The CDR3 nucleotides are TGCAGCGTTGACGGGGGCACTCTGGATGGTGAAGCTTTCTTT.

In its sample, this clone was seen a few times. J is TRBJ2-3 and V is TRBV9; TRBD2 matches 9 bases. J was trimmed by 4 bases and V by 0 bases; bases with no gene match: 3. The CDR3 contains 15 residues. Germline V gives CDR1 SGDLS, CDR2 YYNGEE. CDR3 protein: CASSVGTSEADTQYF. CDR3 nucleotides: TGTGCCAGCAGCGTAGGGACTAGCGAAGCAGATACGCAGTATTTT.

This clone came up a few times. This chain joins TRBV10-2 and TRBJ2-1, with D perhaps given as TRBD1 or TRBD2 (5 bases each). This CDR3 has 14 amino acids. V was pared by 6 bases and J by 6 bases, with 15 bases between. Germline CDR1 WSHSY, CDR2 SAAADI. In DNA form, the CDR3 reads TGCGCCAGCAGCGACGGATTTGGGGGCAATGAGCAGTTCTTC. Protein product: CASSDGFGGNEQFF.

The rearrangement uses TRBV30 and TRBJ2-3; no clear D gene. Per the germline V gene, CDR1 is GTSNPN and CDR2 is SVGIG (reference sequence). CDR3 size: 13 residues. Deletions cut 2 bases from V and 3 bases from J, with 9 bases between. The CDR3 sequence is CAWSLSTTDTQYF. The DNA of the CDR3 is TGTGCCTGGAGTCTTTCGACTACAGATACGCAGTATTTT.

The chain couples TRBV29-1 to TRBJ1-4; D may be TRBD1 (6 bases). The V end was cut by 8 bases, the J end by 8 bases, with 24 bases between. Per germline, CDR1 SQVTM and CDR2 ANQGSEA. The CDR3 loop spans 15 amino acids. CDR3 in amino acids: CSPPGGDGVEEKLFF. The DNA for the CDR3 is TGCAGCCCCCCGGGGGGCGACGGGGTAGAGGAAAAACTGTTTTTT.

J is TRBJ2-7 and V is TRBV6-6; D might be TRBD1 or TRBD2, each matching 7 bases. Trimming stripped 7 bases from V and 2 bases from J, with 15 bases between. The CDR3 totals 14 residues. Germline assignment: CDR1 MNHNY and CDR2 SVGAGI (reference sequence). This CDR3 is CASTPGGETYEQYF. In DNA form, the CDR3 reads TGTGCCAGCACACCAGGGGGGGAGACCTACGAGCAGTACTTC.

This chain links TRBV6-5 with TRBJ1-5; D unclear. This CDR3 is built from 15 residues. Between the trimmed V and J ends, which lost 0 bases and 4 bases, there was a span of 10 bases. Germline loops: CDR1 MNHEY, CDR2 SVGAGI. Here the CDR3 reads CASSYSPGENQPQHF. The CDR3 DNA reads TGTGCCAGCAGTTACTCTCCCGGGGAAAATCAGCCCCAGCATTTT.

This clone has a handful of counts. V is TRBV5-6 and J is TRBJ2-1; the match to TRBD2 covers 10 bases. The V segment lost 4 bases and the J segment 2 bases; nucleotides outside the gene matches: 9. Looked up from germline, CDR1 is SGHDT and CDR2 is YYEEEE. This CDR3 comprises 17 residues. The DNA of the CDR3 is TGTGCCAGCAGCCATTCTAGCGGGGGTAAAACCTACAATGAGCAGTTCTTC. It encodes CASSHSSGGKTYNEQFF.

The chain employs TRBV4-1 and TRBJ2-1; D possibly corresponds to TRBD2 (6 bases). Trimming removed 2 bases from V and 0 bases from J, with 17 bases in between. Looked up from germline, CDR1 is MGHRA and CDR2 is YSYEKL. There are 18 residues in the CDR3. CDR3 coding DNA: TGCGCCAGCAGCCAACTCCCCGGTTACGGGAGCTCCTACAATGAGCAGTTCTTC. The encoded protein is CASSQLPGYGSSYNEQFF.

This clone was seen a few times. V gene TRBV6-5 combines with J gene TRBJ2-3; 8 bases are a match to TRBD2. Per germline, CDR1 MNHEY and CDR2 SVGAGI. This CDR3 region has 15 residues. V lost 1 base, J lost 1 base, and 1 base stayed unmatched. The CDR3 loop is CASSYYGGGTDTQYF. CDR3 nucleotide sequence: TGTGCCAGCAGTTACTACGGGGGGGGCACAGATACGCAGTATTTT.

About this clone itself: The missing conserved phenylalanine or tryptophan at the end of this CDR3 makes a read error likely. The rearrangement joins TRBV5-6 to TRBJ1-2, with 8 bases matching TRBD1. There are 14 residues in the CDR3. Germline lookup yields CDR1 SGHDT and CDR2 YYEEEE. Trimming cost V 3 bases and J 2 bases; bases outside gene matches: 3. Here the CDR3 reads CASSYGTGNYGYTL. The CDR3 nucleotides read TGTGCCAGCAGCTACGGGACAGGCAACTATGGCTACACCCTC.

The V call is TRBV7-9, the J call TRBJ2-3; perhaps D is TRBD1 or TRBD2 (5 bases each). The CDR3 runs 13 residues. V lost 4 bases, J lost 6 bases, and 11 bases lay in between. The germline V gene encodes CDR1 SEHNR and CDR2 FQNEAQ (reference sequence). The CDR3 protein is CASSYGGSDTQYF. The CDR3 DNA is TGTGCCAGCAGCTATGGGGGTTCCGATACGCAGTATTTT.

This clone was recorded a few times. The chain links TRBV29-1 to TRBJ1-1; D is uncertain. Between the trimmed V and J ends, which lost 5 bases and 8 bases, there was a span of 18 bases. The CDR3 consists of 13 residues. Per germline, CDR1 SQVTM and CDR2 ANQGSEA. The chain's CDR3 is CSVTKLDFPEAFF. The CDR3 region has the DNA TGCAGCGTTACCAAATTGGACTTTCCCGAAGCTTTCTTT.